Shown below are 22 T cell receptor beta chains from a single sample sequenced in a study of response to subunit inactivated influenza vaccine. TCRdb re-called the RT-PCR reads through MiXCR, storing one row per CDR3 protein. Altogether about 570,000 distinct CDR3 sequences are present, 11% being singletons, with the ten largest covering 11%. These data were also reused for a study on T cells expressing NK-cell markers. In that study: Production of TCR beta cDNA relied on 5'RACE template switching with UMIs.

The specimen was PBMCs from blood, collected on the day of vaccination. The source is a man aged 50 or older who received an inactivated influenza vaccine.

The sample holds many counts of this clonotype. The gene calls are TRBV29-1 and TRBJ1-2; 7 bases match TRBD1. Trimming at V came to 4 bases and at J to 7 bases, leaving 6 bases not matched to a gene. The CDR3 has 12 residues. The germline V gene has CDR1 SQVTM and CDR2 ANQGSEA. The DNA of the CDR3 is TGCAGCGTTGGGGACAGCCTTCCTGGCTACACCTTC. Translation gives CSVGDSLPGYTF.

The V gene is TRBV7-8, the J gene TRBJ2-1, with 7 bases matching TRBD2. V lost 6 bases and J lost 5; bases outside the gene matches: 4. Germline CDR1 SGHVS, CDR2 FQNEAQ. CDR3 length equals 13 residues. CDR3 in DNA: TGTGCCAGCAGTTTTACTAGCGACAATGAGCAGTTCTTC. Its protein product is CASSFTSDNEQFF. Combining the CDR3 with reference TRBV7-8 and TRBJ2-1 gives the whole variable domain GAGVSQSPRYKVAKRGQDVALRCDPISGHVSLFWYQQALGQGPEFLTYFQNEAQLDKSGLPSDRFFAERPEGSVSTLKIQRTQQEDSAVYLCASSFTSDNEQFFGPGTRLTVL.

This clonotype was found many times. The CDR3 reads CASSEFGTHYEQYF. CDR3 nucleotides: TGTGCCAGCAGTGAATTCGGCACTCACTACGAGCAGTACTTC. The rearrangement links TRBV6-1 to TRBJ2-7; D is uncertain. Trimming took off 2 bases at V and 3 bases at J, with 11 bases between the two ends. The CDR3 runs 14 residues. From germline, CDR1 is MNHNS and CDR2 SASEGT.

The chain is built from TRBV7-3 and TRBJ2-3; 13 positions match TRBD2. Germline V CDR1 and CDR2: SGHTA, FQGTGA. The CDR3 covers 16 residues. The V gene end was trimmed by 3 bases and the J gene end by 5 bases; junction bases not matched to a gene: 5. CDR3 DNA sequence: TGTGCCAGCAGCTTGACTAGCGGGAGGACGGGAGATACGCAGTATTTT. Translating it yields CASSLTSGRTGDTQYF.

This clonotype was picked up a small number of times. The chain uses TRBV20-1 and TRBJ2-5, with D hard to call. V shed 6 bases and J shed 2 bases, with 16 bases lying between them. The CDR3 loop spans 14 amino acids. Germline loops: CDR1 DFQATT, CDR2 SNEGSKA (reference sequence). The CDR3 sequence is CSAPIASEQETQYF. CDR3 nucleotides: TGCAGTGCCCCCATCGCAAGCGAACAAGAGACCCAGTACTTC.

J is TRBJ2-1 and V is TRBV5-1; D perhaps matches TRBD2 (5 bases). V lost 0 bases to trimming and J lost 2 bases, with 9 bases between them. This CDR3 comprises 15 residues. CDR1 is SGHRS, CDR2 YFSETQ, per germline. CDR3 bases: TGCGCCAGCAGCTTGGTCCCCGGGACCTACAATGAGCAGTTCTTC. This gives the protein CASSLVPGTYNEQFF.

The J gene is TRBJ2-3, the V gene TRBV7-2; perhaps TRBD1 as D (5 bases). CDR1 and CDR2 from the germline V gene are SGHTA and FQGNSA. Trimming removed 4 bases from V and 2 bases from J, with 7 bases in between. CDR3 length: 13 residues. This CDR3 is CASSWGLTDTQYF. CDR3 in DNA: TGTGCCAGCAGCTGGGGCCTCACAGATACGCAGTATTTT.

This clonotype was counted ten times or more. Here the CDR3 DNA reads TGTGCCAGCAGTCCCTGGGCAGGGAGGAACACTGAAGCTTTCTTT. This translates into CASSPWAGRNTEAFF. The chain employs TRBV28 and TRBJ1-1; maybe TRBD1 (5 bases). V was shortened by 5 bases and J by 1 base, with 14 bases between the two germline ends. In germline, CDR1 is MDHEN, CDR2 SYDVKM. The CDR3 contains 15 residues.

The chain has TRBV20-1 and TRBJ2-4; D possibly uses TRBD1 or TRBD2 (7 bases each). The CDR3 length is 13 residues. Germline-derived CDR1 and CDR2 are DFQATT and SNEGSKA (reference sequence). Trimming removed 6 bases at V and 11 bases at J, with 20 bases between. CDR3 loop: CSAAGTPGGVQYF. The DNA for the CDR3 is TGCAGTGCCGCAGGGACTCCAGGGGGGGTTCAGTACTTC.

This clonotype was seen repeatedly, ten times or more. The V call is TRBV20-1, the J call TRBJ1-5, with TRBD1 matching 8 bases. CDR1 is DFQATT and CDR2 is SNEGSKA in the germline V gene (reference sequence). V shed 1 base and J 8 bases; nucleotides not matched to a gene: 13. The CDR3 length is 16 residues. The CDR3, as DNA: TGCAGTGCTAGAGGGGGCGGGACAGGTAACAAAGAGCCCCAGCATTTT. It yields the protein CSARGGGTGNKEPQHF.

The rearrangement links TRBV7-2 to TRBJ1-1; D not resolved. Germline V gene lookup returns CDR1 SGHTA and CDR2 FQGNSA. With 5 bases removed from V and 4 bases from J, the gap between germline ends came to 11 bases. The CDR3 is 13 amino acids. The CDR3 protein is CASSRPVGTEAFF. The CDR3 DNA follows: TGTGCCAGCAGCCGGCCCGTTGGCACTGAAGCTTTCTTT.

V is TRBV20-1 and J is TRBJ2-1; TRBD1 matches 10 bases. Unmatched junction bases numbered 7, after V lost 0 bases and J lost 5 bases. This CDR3 region has 16 residues. Per the germline V gene, CDR1 is DFQATT and CDR2 is SNEGSKA (reference sequence). The CDR3 region is CSARDGGQGSDNEQFF. The CDR3 DNA is TGCAGTGCTAGAGATGGGGGACAGGGGAGTGACAATGAGCAGTTCTTC.

The J gene is TRBJ2-5, the V gene TRBV24-1; TRBD1 might be the D (5 bases). CDR3 length: 16 residues. The V and J ends lost 3 bases and 3 bases respectively, with 16 bases between them. The germline gives CDR1 KGHDR, CDR2 SFDVKD. The CDR3 sequence is CATSDRVQASEETQYF. The CDR3 nucleotides are TGTGCCACCAGTGATCGGGTACAGGCGTCGGAAGAGACCCAGTACTTC.

This chain uses TRBV10-3 with TRBJ2-7; D gene ambiguous. Deletions cut 3 bases from V and 4 bases from J, with 13 bases between. CDR3 length: 14 amino acids. CDR1 ENHRY and CDR2 SYGVKD come from the germline V gene. Here the CDR3 DNA reads TGTGCCATCAGTGATCCCTCGGTTGCATACGAGCAGTACTTC. The encoded protein is CAISDPSVAYEQYF.

The chain combines TRBV14 with TRBJ1-2; unclear D gene. CDR1 SGHDN and CDR2 FVKESK come from the germline V gene. With 3 bases removed from V and 4 bases from J, the gap between germline ends came to 12 bases. The CDR3 covers 14 residues. CDR3 amino acids: CASSHSTGVYGYTF. CDR3 DNA sequence: TGTGCCAGCAGCCACTCAACGGGAGTCTATGGCTACACCTTC.

The chain links TRBV12-3 or TRBV12-4 to TRBJ2-3; D ambiguous. This CDR3 is 13 amino acids long. With 3 bases removed from V and 6 bases from J, the gap between germline ends came to 10 bases. The CDR3: CASSFVPLDTQYF. The CDR3 DNA is TGTGCCAGCAGTTTTGTCCCTTTGGATACGCAGTATTTT.

V and J are TRBV7-2 and TRBJ1-5; D is undetermined. The V gene lost 5 bases and the J gene lost 3 bases, with 14 bases spanning the gap. In germline, CDR1 is SGHTA, CDR2 FQGNSA. The CDR3 spans 15 residues. CDR3: CASSPNAASNQPQHF. The CDR3 DNA sequence: TGTGCCAGCAGCCCCAACGCGGCGTCCAATCAGCCCCAGCATTTT.

This clonotype was observed many times. The J gene is TRBJ1-1, the V gene TRBV12-3 or TRBV12-4; D is uncertain. V lost 8 bases and J 1 base, leaving 11 bases between the germline ends. The CDR3 covers 13 residues. The CDR3 DNA reads TGTGCCAGCCAGTCCTTGGAGAACACTGAAGCTTTCTTT. It translates to CASQSLENTEAFF.

This clonotype was found a few times. V usage is TRBV28 and J usage is TRBJ1-1; 7 positions match TRBD1. The CDR3 is 13 amino acids. Germline values: CDR1 MDHEN, CDR2 SYDVKM. With 6 bases clipped from V and 3 bases from J, the junction kept 4 bases outside the gene matches. This chain's CDR3 is CASREGQDTEAFF. The DNA of the CDR3 is TGTGCCAGCAGGGAAGGACAGGACACTGAAGCTTTCTTT.

This clonotype appeared a few times. The J gene is TRBJ2-2, the V gene TRBV7-6; 12 bases fit TRBD2. Germline V lookup: CDR1 SGHVS, CDR2 FNYEAQ. V shed 1 base and J 4 bases; nucleotides not matched to a gene: 4. The CDR3 has 17 amino acids. CDR3 coding DNA: TGTGCCAGCAGCTTAGTTCCGGGACTAGCGGGCACCGGGGAGCTGTTTTTT. Translating gives CASSLVPGLAGTGELFF.

In its sample, this clonotype was seen a few times. This chain joins TRBV5-8 and TRBJ2-7, with 10 bases aligning to TRBD2. V shed 0 bases, J shed 2 bases, and the junction held 2 bases outside the gene matches. The CDR3 is made up of 15 amino acids. Per the germline V gene, CDR1 is SGHTS and CDR2 is YDEGEE. The chain's CDR3 is CASSLASGSAYEQYF. CDR3 coding DNA: TGTGCCAGCAGCTTGGCTAGCGGGAGTGCCTACGAGCAGTACTTC. Using reference TRBV5-8 and TRBJ2-7 for the parts outside the CDR3, the full variable domain is EAGVTQSPTHLIKTRGQQATLRCSPISGHTSVYWYQQALGLGLQFLLWYDEGEERNRGNFPPRFSGRQFPNYSSELNVNALELEDSALYLCASSLASGSAYEQYFGPGTRLTVT.

This clonotype was recorded at least ten times. The J gene is TRBJ1-2, the V gene TRBV5-6; perhaps TRBD1 as D (6 bases). This CDR3 comprises 15 residues. V dropped 3 bases and J dropped 4 bases, with 16 bases sitting between them. Looked up from germline, CDR1 is SGHDT and CDR2 is YYEEEE. The CDR3 sequence: CASSSMTGMIYGYTF. The DNA for the CDR3 is TGTGCCAGCAGCTCTATGACAGGAATGATCTATGGCTACACCTTC. Combining the CDR3 with reference TRBV5-6 and TRBJ1-2 gives the whole variable domain DAGVTQSPTHLIKTRGQQVTLRCSPKSGHDTVSWYQQALGQGPQFIFQYYEEEERQRGNFPDRFSGHQFPNYSSELNVNALLLGDSALYLCASSSMTGMIYGYTFGSGTRLTVV.